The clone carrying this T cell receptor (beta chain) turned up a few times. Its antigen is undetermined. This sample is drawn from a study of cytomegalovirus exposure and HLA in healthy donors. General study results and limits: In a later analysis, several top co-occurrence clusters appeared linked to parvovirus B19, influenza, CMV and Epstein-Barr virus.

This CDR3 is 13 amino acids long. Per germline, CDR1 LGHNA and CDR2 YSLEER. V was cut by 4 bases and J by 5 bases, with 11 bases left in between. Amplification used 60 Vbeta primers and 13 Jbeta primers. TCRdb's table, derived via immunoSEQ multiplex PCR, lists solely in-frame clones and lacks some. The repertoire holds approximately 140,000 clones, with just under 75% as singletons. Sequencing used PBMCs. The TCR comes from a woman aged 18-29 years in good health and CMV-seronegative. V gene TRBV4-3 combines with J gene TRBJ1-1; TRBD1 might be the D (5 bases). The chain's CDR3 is CASSLSGGTEAFF. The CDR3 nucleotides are TGCGCCAGCAGCCTCTCGGGGGGGACTGAAGCTTTCTTT.